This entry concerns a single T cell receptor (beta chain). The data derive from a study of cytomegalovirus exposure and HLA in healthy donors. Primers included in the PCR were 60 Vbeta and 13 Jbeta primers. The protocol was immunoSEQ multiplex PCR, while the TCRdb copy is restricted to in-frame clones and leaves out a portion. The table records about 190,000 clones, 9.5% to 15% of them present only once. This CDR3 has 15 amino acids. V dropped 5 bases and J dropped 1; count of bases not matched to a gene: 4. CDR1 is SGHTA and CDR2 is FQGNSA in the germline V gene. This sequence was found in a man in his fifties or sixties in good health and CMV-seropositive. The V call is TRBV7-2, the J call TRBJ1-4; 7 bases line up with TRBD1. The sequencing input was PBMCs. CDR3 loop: CASSPRTGTNEKLFF. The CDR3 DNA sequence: TGTGCCAGCAGCCCGAGGACAGGAACTAATGAAAAACTGTTTTTT.